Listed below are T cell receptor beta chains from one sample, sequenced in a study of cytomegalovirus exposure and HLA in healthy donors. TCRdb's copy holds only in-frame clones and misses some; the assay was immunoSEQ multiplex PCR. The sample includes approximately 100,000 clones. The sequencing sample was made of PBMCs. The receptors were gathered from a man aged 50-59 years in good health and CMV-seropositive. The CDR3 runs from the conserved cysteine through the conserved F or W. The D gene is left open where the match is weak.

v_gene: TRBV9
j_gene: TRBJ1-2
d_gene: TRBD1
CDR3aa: CASSVAGTGLPGYTF
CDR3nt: TGTGCCAGCAGCGTAGCGGGGACAGGACTCCCTGGCTACACCTTC

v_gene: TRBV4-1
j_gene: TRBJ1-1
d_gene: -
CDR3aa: CASRQNLRNTEAFF
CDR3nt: TGCGCCAGCAGACAGAACCTGAGGAACACTGAAGCTTTCTTT

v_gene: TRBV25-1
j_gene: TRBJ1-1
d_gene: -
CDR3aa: CASSDTMNTEAFF
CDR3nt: TGTGCCAGCAGTGATACTATGAACACTGAAGCTTTCTTT

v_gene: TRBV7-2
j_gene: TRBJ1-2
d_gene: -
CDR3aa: CASSVRREGWVNGYTF
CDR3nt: TGTGCCAGCAGCGTTAGGAGGGAAGGGTGGGTGAATGGCTACACCTTC

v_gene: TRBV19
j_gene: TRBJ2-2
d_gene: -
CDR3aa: CASSIATGRTGELFF
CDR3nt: TGTGCCAGTAGTATAGCGACAGGTCGAACCGGGGAGCTGTTTTTT

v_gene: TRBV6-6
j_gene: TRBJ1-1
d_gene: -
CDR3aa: CASSPDYYTEAFF
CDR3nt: TGTGCCAGCAGTCCCGACTATTACACTGAAGCTTTCTTT

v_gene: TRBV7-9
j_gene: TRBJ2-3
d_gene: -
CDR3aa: CASSLVVRADTQYF
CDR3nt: TGTGCCAGCAGCTTAGTAGTCCGGGCAGATACGCAGTATTTT

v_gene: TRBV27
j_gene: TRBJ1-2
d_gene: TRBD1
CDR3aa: CASSTGQGRYGYTF
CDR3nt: TGTGCCAGCAGTACGGGACAGGGGAGGTATGGCTACACCTTC

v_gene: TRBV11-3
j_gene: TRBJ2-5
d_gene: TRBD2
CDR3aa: CASSQPGGAGGPETQYF
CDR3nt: TGTGCCAGCAGCCAACCAGGGGGAGCGGGAGGGCCTGAGACCCAGTACTTC

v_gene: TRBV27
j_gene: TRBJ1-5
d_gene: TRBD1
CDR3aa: CASSLIGQGNQPQHF
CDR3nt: TGTGCCAGCAGTTTAATCGGACAGGGGAATCAGCCCCAGCATTTT